This T cell receptor beta chain was recovered during a study of cytomegalovirus exposure and HLA in healthy donors. The CDR3 is 18 residues long. V dropped 1 base and J dropped 7; count of bases not matched to a gene: 13. The germline CDR1 and CDR2 sequences are SGHTA and FQGNSA. Using immunoSEQ multiplex PCR, the repertoire was profiled, and TCRdb retains in-frame clones only, with some absent. This sample yields 100,000 to 150,000 clones, of which roughly 90% are seen a single time; about 1.4% belongs to the top ten. This clonotype was obtained from a man aged 25 to 40 in good health and CMV-seronegative. The chain employs TRBV7-2 and TRBJ2-1; 10 bases are a match to TRBD2. The specimen sequenced was PBMCs. The CDR3 protein is CASSLDLSAGGRKNEQFF. The CDR3 coding sequence is TGTGCCAGCAGCTTAGACCTCTCAGCGGGAGGGAGAAAAAATGAGCAGTTCTTC.